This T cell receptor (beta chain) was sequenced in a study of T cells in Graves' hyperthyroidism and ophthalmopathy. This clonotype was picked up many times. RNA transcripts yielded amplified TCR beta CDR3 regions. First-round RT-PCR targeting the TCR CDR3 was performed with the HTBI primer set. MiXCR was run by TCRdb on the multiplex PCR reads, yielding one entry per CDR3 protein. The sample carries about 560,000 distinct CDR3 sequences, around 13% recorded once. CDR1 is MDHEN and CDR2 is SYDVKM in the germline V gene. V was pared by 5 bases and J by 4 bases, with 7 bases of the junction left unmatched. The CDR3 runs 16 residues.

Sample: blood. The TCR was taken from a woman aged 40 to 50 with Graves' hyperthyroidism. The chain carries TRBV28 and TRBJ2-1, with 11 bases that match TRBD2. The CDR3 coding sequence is TGTGCCAGCAGTCGATCCGGGACTAGCGGATACAATGAGCAGTTCTTC. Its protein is CASSRSGTSGYNEQFF.